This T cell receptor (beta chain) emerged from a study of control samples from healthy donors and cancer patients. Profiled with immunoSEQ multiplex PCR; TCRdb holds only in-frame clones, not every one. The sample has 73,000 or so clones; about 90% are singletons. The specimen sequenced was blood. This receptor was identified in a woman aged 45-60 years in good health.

CDR3 protein: CASSQGGGSSEEQYF. Here the CDR3 DNA reads TGTGCCAGCAGCCAAGGGGGCGGGAGCTCGGAAGAGCAGTACTTC. This chain uses TRBV4-2 with TRBJ2-7, with 7 bases fitting TRBD2. The germline gives CDR1 LGHNA, CDR2 YNFKEQ. This CDR3 comprises 15 residues. The V segment lost 1 base and the J segment 7 bases; nucleotides outside the gene matches: 10.